The 7 T cell receptor beta chains in this list originate from one sample, sequenced in a study of blood T cell repertoires in COVID-19. Clones were read by immunoSEQ multiplex PCR, and TCRdb kept only the in-frame ones, dropping some. The sample holds tens of thousands of clones, 60% to 85% seen once. The sequenced sample was peripheral blood. The receptors here all came from a man in his 60s with acute or convalescent COVID-19.

The chain couples TRBV4-3 to TRBJ1-6, with TRBD1 matching 9 bases. The V and J ends lost 3 bases and 9 bases, in that order; junction bases with no gene match: 3. This CDR3 region has 14 residues. Germline V CDR1 and CDR2: LGHNA, YSLEER. The CDR3, as DNA: TGCGCCAGCAGCCAGGGACAGGGTGGTTCACCCCTCCACTTT. Translation gives CASSQGQGGSPLHF.

The genes are TRBV5-1 and TRBJ2-1, with TRBD1 as a possible D gene (6 bases). Trimming cost V 0 bases and J 3 bases, with 7 bases left between them. The germline V gene has CDR1 SGHRS and CDR2 YFSETQ. The CDR3 totals 14 residues. CDR3 in amino acids: CASSLEGVYNEQFF. The DNA for the CDR3 is TGCGCCAGCAGCTTGGAGGGGGTCTACAATGAGCAGTTCTTC.

The chain carries TRBV5-4 and TRBJ2-1; 9 nucleotides agree with TRBD1. Germline CDR1 reads SGHNT; CDR2 reads YYREEE (reference sequence). CDR3 length equals 14 residues. The trim removed 2 bases at V and 5 bases at J, leaving 2 bases unmatched. The CDR3 protein is CASSFRDRDNEQFF. In nucleotides, the CDR3 is TGTGCCAGCAGCTTCCGGGACAGGGACAATGAGCAGTTCTTC.

This clone showed up just a few times. The chain is built from TRBV4-3 and TRBJ2-3; 7 positions match TRBD2. V was clipped by 0 bases and J by 8 bases; unmatched bases: 20. This CDR3 has 19 amino acids. In germline, CDR1 is LGHNA, CDR2 YSLEER. CDR3 in amino acids: CASSQDTPGLWRGVSTQYF. The DNA for the CDR3 is TGCGCCAGCAGCCAAGACACTCCGGGACTATGGCGGGGAGTGAGTACGCAGTATTTT.

The rearrangement uses TRBV4-1 and TRBJ2-1; tentative D call: TRBD1 (5 bases). This CDR3 comprises 14 residues. Germline CDR1 is MGHRA and CDR2 is YSYEKL. Trimming shortened V by 4 bases and J by 5 bases, and 12 bases separated the two germline ends. CDR3: CASSPQIGDNEQFF. Written as DNA, the CDR3 is TGCGCCAGCAGCCCACAGATAGGGGACAATGAGCAGTTCTTC.

The V and J genes are TRBV20-1 and TRBJ1-1; D call uncertain. The CDR3 runs 12 residues. The germline CDR1 and CDR2 sequences are DFQATT and SNEGSKA (reference sequence). Trimming removed 3 bases at V and 7 bases at J, with 12 bases between. The CDR3 region is CSASRQRFEAFF. The CDR3 DNA sequence: TGCAGTGCTAGTCGCCAGCGTTTTGAAGCTTTCTTT.

The chain carries TRBV6-1 and TRBJ1-1; D is ambiguous. Trimming took off 2 bases at V and 4 bases at J, with 8 bases between the two ends. Germline CDR1 and CDR2: MNHNS and SASEGT. The CDR3 is 13 residues long. The CDR3 sequence: CASSESTTTEAFF. CDR3 coding DNA: TGTGCCAGCAGTGAATCGACAACCACTGAAGCTTTCTTT.